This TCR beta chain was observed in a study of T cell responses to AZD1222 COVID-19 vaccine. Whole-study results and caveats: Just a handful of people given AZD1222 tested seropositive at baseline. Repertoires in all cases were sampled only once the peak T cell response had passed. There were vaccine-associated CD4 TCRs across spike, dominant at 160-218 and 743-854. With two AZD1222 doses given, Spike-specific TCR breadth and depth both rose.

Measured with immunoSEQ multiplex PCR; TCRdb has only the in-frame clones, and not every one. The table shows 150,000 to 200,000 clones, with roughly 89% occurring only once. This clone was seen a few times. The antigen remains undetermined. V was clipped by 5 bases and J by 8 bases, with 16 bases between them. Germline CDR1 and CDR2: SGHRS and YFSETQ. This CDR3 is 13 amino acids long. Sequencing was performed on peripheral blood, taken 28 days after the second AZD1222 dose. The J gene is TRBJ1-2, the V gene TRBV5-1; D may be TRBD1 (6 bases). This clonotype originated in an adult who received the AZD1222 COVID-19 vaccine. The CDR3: CASSPDSRYGYTF. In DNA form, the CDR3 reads TGCGCCAGCAGTCCGGACAGCAGATACGGCTACACCTTC.